One sample yielded the 2 T cell receptor beta chains listed below, sequenced in a study of tissue T cells after allogeneic stem cell transplantation. Method: immunoSEQ multiplex PCR; TCRdb's copy keeps in-frame clones and lacks some. The sample contains over 1,500 clones, about 75% of which appear only once. The material was colon tissue, obtained at autopsy. The origin of the receptors is a male patient aged 40 to 70 with steroid-refractory graft-versus-host disease after an allogeneic stem cell transplant. Some of the T cells might come from the graft donor.

This clone was found a few times. The chain recombines TRBV6-2 or TRBV6-3 with TRBJ1-6; 7 bases agree with TRBD1. The germline CDR1 and CDR2 sequences are MNHEY and SVGEGT. The J segment lost 10 bases and the V segment lost 2 bases, leaving 5 bases of the junction unmatched. The CDR3 spans 14 residues. CDR3 sequence reads: CASSYTGDESPLHF. Here the CDR3 DNA reads TGTGCCAGCAGTTACACAGGGGATGAATCACCCCTCCACTTT.

Remarks on this clone: Its ends do not fully match the called genes, so a read error is possible. Other DNA sequences in this sample translate to the same CDR3. The J gene is TRBJ2-2, the V gene TRBV5-1; D unresolved. The CDR3 contains 13 residues. Germline V gives CDR1 SGHRS, CDR2 YFSETQ. This chain's CDR3 is CASSWEDTGELFF. CDR3 nucleotide sequence: TGCGCCAGCAGCTGGGAAGACACTGGGGAGCTGTTTTTT.